The rows below give T cell receptor beta chains drawn from one sample of a study of blood T cell repertoires in COVID-19. Using immunoSEQ multiplex PCR, the repertoire was profiled, and TCRdb retains in-frame clones only, with some absent. The profile covers approximately 35,000 clones, with 85% to 95% appearing a single time and approximately 12% taken by the ten largest. The sample was peripheral blood. These receptors were obtained from a human donor in a cohort sampled during active COVID-19. Each CDR3 is given with its conserved first and last residue. Each record gives: clone size, D gene, J gene, V gene, CDR3 DNA, CDR3 protein. A D gene is named only where the DNA matches it firmly. Expanded clones are given a class, and other clones once, few, many or no size at all.

clone size: NA
D gene: TRBD2
J gene: TRBJ2-3
V gene: TRBV4-3
CDR3 DNA: TGCGCCAGCAGCCAAGCACTAGCGGAGGGAGATACGCAGTATTTT
CDR3 protein: CASSQALAEGDTQYF

clone size: NA
D gene: NA
J gene: TRBJ2-1
V gene: TRBV28
CDR3 DNA: TGTGCCAGCAGTTTATATACAGGTACCTACAATGAGCAGTTCTTC
CDR3 protein: CASSLYTGTYNEQFF

clone size: NA
D gene: TRBD2
J gene: TRBJ2-1
V gene: TRBV5-1
CDR3 DNA: TGCGCCAGCAGCTGGGACCTTCAGGCTAGCGGAGGATACAATGAGCAGTTCTTC
CDR3 protein: CASSWDLQASGGYNEQFF

clone size: NA
D gene: NA
J gene: TRBJ2-1
V gene: TRBV9
CDR3 DNA: TGTGCCAGCAGCGTGAGCCTAGTCGTGGGGGGTGAGCAGTTCTTC
CDR3 protein: CASSVSLVVGGEQFF

clone size: NA
D gene: NA
J gene: TRBJ1-4
V gene: TRBV5-6
CDR3 DNA: TGTGCCAGCAGCTTGGGACAGTTTAATGAAAAACTGTTTTTT
CDR3 protein: CASSLGQFNEKLFF

clone size: few
D gene: TRBD1
J gene: TRBJ2-1
V gene: TRBV27
CDR3 DNA: TGTGCCAGCAGTTTGCGGACAGGGGAAAATGAGCAGTTCTTC
CDR3 protein: CASSLRTGENEQFF

clone size: once
D gene: TRBD1
J gene: TRBJ1-6
V gene: TRBV30
CDR3 DNA: TGTGCCTGGAGCCCCCAAGGGGGCGTTTCACCCCTCCACTTT
CDR3 protein: CAWSPQGGVSPLHF

clone size: NA
D gene: TRBD2
J gene: TRBJ2-2
V gene: TRBV5-1
CDR3 DNA: TGCGCCAGCAGCCCGGGAGGGAAGGGCACCGGGGAGCTGTTTTTT
CDR3 protein: CASSPGGKGTGELFF

clone size: NA
D gene: TRBD1
J gene: TRBJ2-3
V gene: TRBV5-1
CDR3 DNA: TGCGCCAGCAGCTCCGGGACAGGGGATTCAGATACGCAGTATTTT
CDR3 protein: CASSSGTGDSDTQYF

clone size: NA
D gene: NA
J gene: TRBJ1-5
V gene: TRBV10-2
CDR3 DNA: TGCGCCAGCAGTGGATCAGATAGCAATCAGCCCCAGCATTTT
CDR3 protein: CASSGSDSNQPQHF

clone size: NA
D gene: TRBD2
J gene: TRBJ2-1
V gene: TRBV3-1/TRBV3-2
CDR3 DNA: TGTGCCAGCAGCCAAGACGGGGCGCTAGCGGCCTACAATGAGCAGTTCTTC
CDR3 protein: CASSQDGALAAYNEQFF

clone size: NA
D gene: NA
J gene: TRBJ1-2
V gene: TRBV28
CDR3 DNA: TGTGCCAGCAGTTTATCCGCAGGATTCTATGGCTACACCTTC
CDR3 protein: CASSLSAGFYGYTF

clone size: NA
D gene: TRBD1
J gene: TRBJ1-2
V gene: TRBV5-8
CDR3 DNA: TGTGCCAGCAGTCGAGGACAGGCCCACTTC
CDR3 protein: CASSRGQAHF

clone size: NA
D gene: TRBD1
J gene: TRBJ1-5
V gene: TRBV28
CDR3 DNA: TGTGCCAGCAGTGAATCCGGACAGGGCTATCAGCCCCAGCATTTT
CDR3 protein: CASSESGQGYQPQHF

clone size: NA
D gene: TRBD1
J gene: TRBJ1-1
V gene: TRBV7-9
CDR3 DNA: TGTGCCAGCAGCCGGACAGGGGGTGCTATGAACACTGAAGCTTTCTTT
CDR3 protein: CASSRTGGAMNTEAFF

clone size: NA
D gene: TRBD2
J gene: TRBJ2-7
V gene: TRBV19
CDR3 DNA: TGTGCCAGTAGTATCAGGCGGGAGGCCGTCGAGCAGTACTTC
CDR3 protein: CASSIRREAVEQYF

clone size: NA
D gene: NA
J gene: TRBJ2-1
V gene: TRBV6-2/TRBV6-3
CDR3 DNA: TGTGCCAGCAGTTACTCGGAGCCCAATGAGCAGTTCTTC
CDR3 protein: CASSYSEPNEQFF

clone size: NA
D gene: NA
J gene: TRBJ2-1
V gene: TRBV19
CDR3 DNA: TGTGCCAGTAGCGACCCGGGACTGATCAATGAGCAGTTCTTC
CDR3 protein: CASSDPGLINEQFF

clone size: NA
D gene: TRBD1
J gene: TRBJ1-2
V gene: TRBV12-5
CDR3 DNA: TGTGCTAGTGGTTCCCTGACAGGGATGGGGAGCTATGGCTACACCTTC
CDR3 protein: CASGSLTGMGSYGYTF

clone size: NA
D gene: TRBD1
J gene: TRBJ2-5
V gene: TRBV6-2/TRBV6-3
CDR3 DNA: TGTGCCAGCAGGCCTACAGGGGAGAGAACCCAGTACTTC
CDR3 protein: CASRPTGERTQYF

clone size: NA
D gene: TRBD1
J gene: TRBJ1-6
V gene: TRBV10-3
CDR3 DNA: TGTGCCATCAGCCCAAAACAGGGGAGCTCCTATAATTCACCCCTCCACTTT
CDR3 protein: CAISPKQGSSYNSPLHF

clone size: NA
D gene: TRBD1
J gene: TRBJ1-1
V gene: TRBV27
CDR3 DNA: TGTGCCAGCAGTTCGCGAACAGGGGGCGCGGGCACTGAAGCTTTCTTT
CDR3 protein: CASSSRTGGAGTEAFF

clone size: NA
D gene: NA
J gene: TRBJ1-2
V gene: TRBV3-1/TRBV3-2
CDR3 DNA: TGTGCCAGCAGTCCGGGGGGACGTGGCTACACCTTC
CDR3 protein: CASSPGGRGYTF

clone size: NA
D gene: TRBD2
J gene: TRBJ2-7
V gene: TRBV20-1
CDR3 DNA: TGCAGTGCTAGTCGAGGACTAGCGGGAGGGTACGAGCAGTACTTC
CDR3 protein: CSASRGLAGGYEQYF

clone size: NA
D gene: NA
J gene: TRBJ1-1
V gene: TRBV6-2/TRBV6-3
CDR3 DNA: TGTGCCAACAGTGCGTCGTATAACACTGAAGCTTTCTTT
CDR3 protein: CANSASYNTEAFF

clone size: NA
D gene: NA
J gene: TRBJ1-2
V gene: TRBV14
CDR3 DNA: TGTGCCAGCAGCCAAGTTTCGTCGGGTGGCTACACCTTC
CDR3 protein: CASSQVSSGGYTF

clone size: NA
D gene: NA
J gene: TRBJ1-1
V gene: TRBV10-3
CDR3 DNA: TGTGCCATCAGTGAGTCAGGCGTCACAGAAACGAACACTGAAGCTTTCTTT
CDR3 protein: CAISESGVTETNTEAFF

clone size: NA
D gene: NA
J gene: TRBJ1-2
V gene: TRBV27
CDR3 DNA: TGTGCCAGCAGTTTCCTACAGGGCGAGGGTGGCTACACCTTC
CDR3 protein: CASSFLQGEGGYTF

clone size: NA
D gene: NA
J gene: TRBJ2-7
V gene: TRBV6-5
CDR3 DNA: TGTGCCAGCAGTTGGCGGTGGCGTGGCTACGAGCAGTACTTC
CDR3 protein: CASSWRWRGYEQYF

clone size: NA
D gene: TRBD2
J gene: TRBJ2-7
V gene: TRBV27
CDR3 DNA: TGTGCCAGCAGTAGAACAAGCGGGAACAAGTACGAGCAGTACTTC
CDR3 protein: CASSRTSGNKYEQYF

clone size: NA
D gene: NA
J gene: TRBJ2-1
V gene: TRBV28
CDR3 DNA: TGTGCCAGCAGCATGGAGGGGCTGAGCTCCTACAATGAGCAGTTCTTC
CDR3 protein: CASSMEGLSSYNEQFF

clone size: NA
D gene: TRBD2
J gene: TRBJ2-1
V gene: TRBV5-1
CDR3 DNA: TGCGCCAGCAACACTCTAGCGGGAGGTTCCTATGAGCAGTTCTTC
CDR3 protein: CASNTLAGGSYEQFF

clone size: NA
D gene: NA
J gene: TRBJ1-1
V gene: TRBV28
CDR3 DNA: TGTGCCAGCAGTTTACAGGGGTGGAACACTGAAGCTTTCTTT
CDR3 protein: CASSLQGWNTEAFF

clone size: few
D gene: NA
J gene: TRBJ1-5
V gene: TRBV7-9
CDR3 DNA: TGTGCCAGCAGCTCCCCGAGTGGAGATCAGCCCCAGCATTTT
CDR3 protein: CASSSPSGDQPQHF

clone size: once
D gene: NA
J gene: TRBJ1-4
V gene: TRBV19
CDR3 DNA: TGTGCCAGTAGTATGGCAGGTTCCAATGAAAAACTGTTTTTT
CDR3 protein: CASSMAGSNEKLFF

clone size: NA
D gene: TRBD1
J gene: TRBJ1-1
V gene: TRBV7-3
CDR3 DNA: TGTGCCAGCAGCACCCAACAGGGGGCCGAAGCTTTCTTT
CDR3 protein: CASSTQQGAEAFF